This record looks at one TCR beta chain sequence and its context. There is no known antigen for this receptor. No base quality information exists; no much larger clone differs at one position. V is pared back by 2 bases and J by 7 bases, with 9 bases lying between the germline termini. The germline V gene supplies CDR1 SGHNT and CDR2 YENEEA. From cysteine to phenylalanine, the CDR3 is 12 amino acids long. Here the CDR3 DNA is all that survives: 36 bases in frame from base 1. The data belong to a study of blood T cell repertoires in COVID-19 (dated by TCRdb to 2020 to 2021). Some background on the complete study: The collaborator samples originated in the United States, Italy and Spain and spanned the acute and convalescent phases of COVID-19. Subjects who had been exposed to COVID-19, were actively infected with it, or had recovered from it provided the deeply sampled blood TCRbeta repertoires that made up the dataset. A freely available public database, intended as a resource for researchers studying the immune response to SARS-CoV-2, is where the repertoires were released. The samples were drawn from the first 160 participants of the ongoing ImmuneRACE study and from 950 to 1,500 subjects provided by 6 global collaborators. Sample metadata almost always included a de-identified subject ID, COVID-19 status, age in years and sex. The prospective study material was composed of cDNA or gDNA derived from T cells, B-cell-depleted T cells, or PBMCs. Where HLA class I and class II types were available, the types were taken from metadata supplied by the sample provider, not from assay-based typing.

The collaborating institutions used their own protocols to collect whole blood in K2EDTA tubes. Collaborator samples were shipped for TCRbeta analysis as frozen whole blood, isolated PBMCs, or DNA extracted from either sample type. The research as a whole found: How much clinical and demographic metadata was included differed by source and by participant, and the metadata was provided uncurated.

The immunoSEQ Assay, a bias-controlled multiplex PCR, was used to amplify TCRbeta CDR3 regions from genomic DNA. The source study handled its data this way. Within the assay, amplification of reference gene primers was used to estimate how many nucleated cells each sample contained. To quantify the absolute abundance of each unique TCRbeta CDR3 rearrangement, sequence reads were collapsed and filtered. For each sample, productive Simpson clonality was calculated as the square root of Simpson's diversity index across productive rearrangements. TCRdb carries this immuneACCESS record with in-frame sequences only. Its versions omit some clonotypes, under half of them owing to an unresolved V gene in the studies checked, with the rest unexplained. D and trimming come from the DNA, and the V and J calls and clone size come from that table. For this sample the table gives 90,000 to 150,000 clones, of which about 74% were detected only once. The ten largest clones take up over 7% of the sample.

The clonotype comes from a human donor in a cohort sampled during active COVID-19. The V and J genes are TRBV11-3 and TRBJ2-7; TRBD1 is a weak D gene call, 5 bases matching. Sequenced: peripheral blood. The CDR3 has the sequence CASSLMGREQYF. The bases read TGTGCCAGCAGCTTAATGGGGCGGGAGCAGTACTTC.